The clone carrying this T cell receptor (beta chain) was counted only a few times. Its antigen is currently unknown. The data were obtained in a study of identical twins. TCRdb analysed the 5' RACE reads with MiXCR anew, one entry per CDR3 protein. The top ten clones hold about 8.1% of a sample with a few hundred thousand distinct CDR3 sequences, around 9% of them seen once. Trimming took 5 bases from V and 4 from J, leaving 15 bases between them. The CDR3 totals 15 residues. Germline assignment: CDR1 SGHDN and CDR2 FVKESK. Study-level points and caveats: Beta out-of-frame twin sharing showed a weaker excess. Researchers reported excess low generation probability among twin-shared out-of-frame alpha sequences. Compared with models, monozygotic twins showed more out-of-frame TCR alpha sharing.

This chain joins TRBV14 and TRBJ2-1, with D perhaps given as TRBD1 or TRBD2 (6 bases each). The material sequenced was naive T cells sorted from blood. This receptor was taken from a woman aged 45-65 years in good health. The chain's CDR3 is CASSGGPGAYNEQFF. CDR3 in DNA: TGTGCCAGCAGCGGGGGGCCAGGGGCTTACAATGAGCAGTTCTTC. Full variable domain (missing parts from reference TRBV14 and TRBJ2-1): EAGVTQFPSHSVIEKGQTVTLRCDPISGHDNLYWYRRVMGKEIKFLLHFVKESKQDESGMPNNRFLAERTGGTYSTLKVQPAELEDSGVYFCASSGGPGAYNEQFFGPGTRLTVL.